This is a list of T cell receptor beta chains from one sample in a study of cytomegalovirus exposure and HLA in healthy donors. Sequencing was performed with immunoSEQ multiplex PCR; in TCRdb, only in-frame clones are kept and a portion is missing. The profile covers under 200,000 clones, with roughly 74% appearing a single time and about 7.7% taken by the ten largest. Sequencing was done on a sample of PBMCs. Every receptor here comes from a middle-aged woman in good health and CMV-seropositive. CDR3s include the opening cysteine and the closing phenylalanine or tryptophan. The D gene is left open where the match is weak. Only some rows state a clone size, as once, few, many or a class for expanded clones.

J gene: TRBJ2-7
D gene: .
clone size: few
V gene: TRBV28
CDR3 DNA: TGTGCCAGCAAGATTCAATTCGGAGGGCAGTACTTC
CDR3 protein: CASKIQFGGQYF

J gene: TRBJ2-5
D gene: TRBD1
clone size: .
V gene: TRBV5-1
CDR3 DNA: TGCGCCAGCAGCTTATCCGGGACAGGGGGCTCGACGGAGACCCAGTACTTC
CDR3 protein: CASSLSGTGGSTETQYF

J gene: TRBJ1-1
D gene: .
clone size: .
V gene: TRBV19
CDR3 DNA: TGTGCCAGTAAGGGAGCCTCTATTGAAGCTTTCTTT
CDR3 protein: CASKGASIEAFF

J gene: TRBJ1-4
D gene: .
clone size: .
V gene: TRBV28
CDR3 DNA: TGTGCCAGCAGTCCCTCCGGGGGAACTAATGAAAAACTGTTTTTT
CDR3 protein: CASSPSGGTNEKLFF

J gene: TRBJ1-1
D gene: .
clone size: .
V gene: TRBV18
CDR3 DNA: TGTGCCAGCTCACCACAGGACAGTTCGTTTAACACTGAAGCTTTCTTT
CDR3 protein: CASSPQDSSFNTEAFF

J gene: TRBJ2-1
D gene: .
clone size: .
V gene: TRBV7-2
CDR3 DNA: TGTGCCAGCAGCTCGATCCCATACAGGTCAAGCTCCTACAATGAGCAGTTCTTC
CDR3 protein: CASSSIPYRSSSYNEQFF

J gene: TRBJ2-3
D gene: .
clone size: .
V gene: TRBV7-9
CDR3 DNA: TGTGCCAGCAGCACAGACCGATACGCGCAGTATTTT
CDR3 protein: CASSTDRYAQYF

J gene: TRBJ2-1
D gene: .
clone size: .
V gene: TRBV9
CDR3 DNA: TGTGCCAGCAGCGTAGTCGAGAGTTCGAATGAGCAGTTCTTC
CDR3 protein: CASSVVESSNEQFF

J gene: TRBJ2-5
D gene: .
clone size: .
V gene: TRBV4-3
CDR3 DNA: TGCGCCAGCAGCCAAGGGTCGAGCGCACAAGAGACCCAGTACTTC
CDR3 protein: CASSQGSSAQETQYF

J gene: TRBJ2-3
D gene: .
clone size: .
V gene: TRBV9
CDR3 DNA: TGTGCCAGCAGCGCCAGTGGAGGTCGGGGTACGCAGTATTTT
CDR3 protein: CASSASGGRGTQYF

J gene: TRBJ2-7
D gene: .
clone size: .
V gene: TRBV4-3
CDR3 DNA: TGCGCCAGCAGCCAACGACTAGTCCGCGAGCAGTACTTC
CDR3 protein: CASSQRLVREQYF

J gene: TRBJ1-5
D gene: TRBD1
clone size: once
V gene: TRBV6-1
CDR3 DNA: TGTGCCAGCAGTGAAGCGATCCAGGGGGGTCAGCCCCAGCATTTT
CDR3 protein: CASSEAIQGGQPQHF

J gene: TRBJ1-1
D gene: TRBD1
clone size: once
V gene: TRBV6-5
CDR3 DNA: TGTGCCAGCAGGCCAGACAGGGGGGTGAACACTGAAGCTTTCTTT
CDR3 protein: CASRPDRGVNTEAFF

J gene: TRBJ1-3
D gene: .
clone size: .
V gene: TRBV9
CDR3 DNA: TGTGCCAGCAGCCCCCCCGAACGGAGCTCTGGAAACACCATATATTTT
CDR3 protein: CASSPPERSSGNTIYF

J gene: TRBJ2-5
D gene: .
clone size: .
V gene: TRBV7-8
CDR3 DNA: TGTGCCAGCAGCTTATCTACTAGCCCGCAGACCCAGTACTTC
CDR3 protein: CASSLSTSPQTQYF

J gene: TRBJ2-3
D gene: .
clone size: .
V gene: TRBV19
CDR3 DNA: TGTGCCAGTAGGCCTTTGACCCCGGGAGATACGCAGTATTTT
CDR3 protein: CASRPLTPGDTQYF

J gene: TRBJ2-5
D gene: .
clone size: .
V gene: TRBV9
CDR3 DNA: TGTGCCAGCAGCGTAGGCGGGCAAGAGACCCAGTACTTC
CDR3 protein: CASSVGGQETQYF

J gene: TRBJ2-3
D gene: TRBD2
clone size: .
V gene: TRBV11-2
CDR3 DNA: TGTGCCAGCAGCTTATCCTTTAGCGGGGACGGGGCGCAGTATTTT
CDR3 protein: CASSLSFSGDGAQYF

J gene: TRBJ2-7
D gene: .
clone size: .
V gene: TRBV5-4
CDR3 DNA: TGTGCCAGCAGCTTGTCTTTGTCTCAATACGAGCAGTACTTC
CDR3 protein: CASSLSLSQYEQYF

J gene: TRBJ2-6
D gene: TRBD1
clone size: .
V gene: TRBV27
CDR3 DNA: TGTGCCAGTACAGGGGTGGGCGCTGGGGCCAACGTCCTGACTTTC
CDR3 protein: CASTGVGAGANVLTF

J gene: TRBJ2-7
D gene: .
clone size: .
V gene: TRBV19
CDR3 DNA: TGTGCCAGTAGTATGGGACTTAACTACGAGCAGTACTTC
CDR3 protein: CASSMGLNYEQYF

J gene: TRBJ2-5
D gene: TRBD1
clone size: .
V gene: TRBV19
CDR3 DNA: TGTGCCAGTAGTATTAGGGACAGGGGACGGGGTGAGACCCAGTACTTC
CDR3 protein: CASSIRDRGRGETQYF

J gene: TRBJ1-2
D gene: .
clone size: once
V gene: TRBV5-4
CDR3 DNA: TGTGCCAGCAGCCTACAGGGAGCTAACTATGGCTACACCTTC
CDR3 protein: CASSLQGANYGYTF

J gene: TRBJ2-7
D gene: TRBD2
clone size: .
V gene: TRBV27
CDR3 DNA: TGTGCCAGCAGTTCTGGGCTAGCGGGCCACGAGCAGTACTTC
CDR3 protein: CASSSGLAGHEQYF

J gene: TRBJ1-5
D gene: .
clone size: .
V gene: TRBV27
CDR3 DNA: TGTGCCAGCAGTTTATGGGGGGGCGGCAATCAGCCCCAGCATTTT
CDR3 protein: CASSLWGGGNQPQHF

J gene: TRBJ2-7
D gene: .
clone size: .
V gene: TRBV4-1
CDR3 DNA: TGCGCCAGCAGCCCCCCCGGCAGGGGATACCACGAGCAGTACTTC
CDR3 protein: CASSPPGRGYHEQYF

J gene: TRBJ2-3
D gene: TRBD1
clone size: few
V gene: TRBV6-5
CDR3 DNA: TGTGCCAGCAGTTACCCTGGGACAGGGTCGGATACGCAGTATTTT
CDR3 protein: CASSYPGTGSDTQYF

J gene: TRBJ2-1
D gene: .
clone size: .
V gene: TRBV12-1
CDR3 DNA: TGTGCCAGCAGCCGTCGCGGGGACAATGAGCAGTTCTTC
CDR3 protein: CASSRRGDNEQFF

J gene: TRBJ2-7
D gene: .
clone size: .
V gene: TRBV19
CDR3 DNA: TGTGCCAGTAGTATACGCGAGAGGCAGGGCAACGAGCAGTACTTC
CDR3 protein: CASSIRERQGNEQYF

J gene: TRBJ2-1
D gene: TRBD2
clone size: .
V gene: TRBV18
CDR3 DNA: TGTGCCAGCTCACCTACTAGGGAGGGAGAGCAGTTCTTC
CDR3 protein: CASSPTREGEQFF

J gene: TRBJ2-5
D gene: TRBD1
clone size: .
V gene: TRBV19
CDR3 DNA: TGTGCCAGTAGTAAAGGGACAGGGGCTCCCCGGGAGACCCAGTACTTC
CDR3 protein: CASSKGTGAPRETQYF

J gene: TRBJ1-2
D gene: .
clone size: once
V gene: TRBV6-5
CDR3 DNA: TGTGCCAGCAGTGAAGGCGGCCTTTATGGCTACACCTTC
CDR3 protein: CASSEGGLYGYTF

J gene: TRBJ2-3
D gene: TRBD1
clone size: once
V gene: TRBV30
CDR3 DNA: TGTGCCTGGAGTGCAGGGGGCAGAGCAGATACGCAGTATTTT
CDR3 protein: CAWSAGGRADTQYF

J gene: TRBJ2-7
D gene: TRBD1
clone size: .
V gene: TRBV28
CDR3 DNA: TGTGCCAGCAGTTCACCGGGACAGGGCTCCTACGAGCAGTACTTC
CDR3 protein: CASSSPGQGSYEQYF

J gene: TRBJ2-7
D gene: TRBD2
clone size: few
V gene: TRBV4-2
CDR3 DNA: TGTGCCAGCAGCGCGAAGACTAGCGGACTAGCCTACGAGCAGTACTTC
CDR3 protein: CASSAKTSGLAYEQYF

J gene: TRBJ1-1
D gene: .
clone size: few
V gene: TRBV5-1
CDR3 DNA: TGCGCCAGCAGCTTGAAGGGGGTGGCCTCCCTCGAAGCTTTCTTT
CDR3 protein: CASSLKGVASLEAFF

J gene: TRBJ2-3
D gene: TRBD2
clone size: .
V gene: TRBV7-3
CDR3 DNA: TGTGCCAGCAGTCCTAGCGGGAGTTTCGCAGATACGCAGTATTTT
CDR3 protein: CASSPSGSFADTQYF

J gene: TRBJ1-1
D gene: TRBD1
clone size: few
V gene: TRBV19
CDR3 DNA: TGTGCCAGTAGCAGCGACAGGGGGTATGGATTAAACACTGAAGCTTTCTTT
CDR3 protein: CASSSDRGYGLNTEAFF

J gene: TRBJ2-5
D gene: TRBD2
clone size: .
V gene: TRBV9
CDR3 DNA: TGTGCCAGCAGCGGGCGAGTAGCGGGAGGGCAAGAGACCCAGTACTTC
CDR3 protein: CASSGRVAGGQETQYF

J gene: TRBJ2-7
D gene: TRBD1
clone size: few
V gene: TRBV29-1
CDR3 DNA: TGCAGCGTTGGGACAGGGGACGAGCAGTACTTC
CDR3 protein: CSVGTGDEQYF

J gene: TRBJ2-3
D gene: .
clone size: .
V gene: TRBV7-9
CDR3 DNA: TGTGCCAGCAGCTACGACGGGACTTCCAATACGCAGTATTTT
CDR3 protein: CASSYDGTSNTQYF

J gene: TRBJ1-2
D gene: .
clone size: few
V gene: TRBV28
CDR3 DNA: TGTGCCAGCAGCTTTGCGAATGGGAGGGATGGCTACACCTTC
CDR3 protein: CASSFANGRDGYTF

J gene: TRBJ1-2
D gene: TRBD1
clone size: .
V gene: TRBV7-8
CDR3 DNA: TGTGCCAGCAGCCCAAGGGGCCTACAGGGGAGATATGGCTACACCTTC
CDR3 protein: CASSPRGLQGRYGYTF

J gene: TRBJ1-2
D gene: TRBD1
clone size: .
V gene: TRBV7-2
CDR3 DNA: TGTGCCAGCAGCTTAGAAGGGACAGGGGCCAGCCTTTACGGCTACACCTTC
CDR3 protein: CASSLEGTGASLYGYTF

J gene: TRBJ1-3
D gene: .
clone size: few
V gene: TRBV6-1
CDR3 DNA: TGTGCCAGCAGTGAAGCAGGGAGTGGTACTGGAAACACCATATATTTT
CDR3 protein: CASSEAGSGTGNTIYF

J gene: TRBJ2-7
D gene: .
clone size: .
V gene: TRBV11-2
CDR3 DNA: TGTGCCAGCAGCTCCTCGGAGGGGAAACAGTACTTC
CDR3 protein: CASSSSEGKQYF

J gene: TRBJ2-6
D gene: .
clone size: .
V gene: TRBV28
CDR3 DNA: TGTGCCAGCAGTAAACTCAGGGGGGCCAACGTCCTGACTTTC
CDR3 protein: CASSKLRGANVLTF

J gene: TRBJ1-1
D gene: .
clone size: .
V gene: TRBV18
CDR3 DNA: TGTGCCAGCTCACCACAGGCGCCAGGGAACACTGAAGCTTTCTTT
CDR3 protein: CASSPQAPGNTEAFF

J gene: TRBJ2-1
D gene: .
clone size: .
V gene: TRBV18
CDR3 DNA: TGTGCCAGCTCACCGGGTCCTGGACTACACAATGAGCAGTTCTTC
CDR3 protein: CASSPGPGLHNEQFF

J gene: TRBJ2-2
D gene: .
clone size: .
V gene: TRBV10-3
CDR3 DNA: TGTGCCATCAGTGAGCCTAGGACAGCTGGAACCGGGGAGCTGTTTTTT
CDR3 protein: CAISEPRTAGTGELFF

J gene: TRBJ1-1
D gene: TRBD1
clone size: .
V gene: TRBV11-2
CDR3 DNA: TGTGCCAGCAGCTTGGGACAGGGGACTGAAGCTTTCTTT
CDR3 protein: CASSLGQGTEAFF

J gene: TRBJ2-7
D gene: .
clone size: .
V gene: TRBV6-5
CDR3 DNA: TGTGCCAGCAGTGCCTACGGTTACGAGCAGTACTTC
CDR3 protein: CASSAYGYEQYF

J gene: TRBJ1-3
D gene: .
clone size: .
V gene: TRBV18
CDR3 DNA: TGTGCCAGCTCACTAGGACAGCCGATCTCTGGAAACACCATATATTTT
CDR3 protein: CASSLGQPISGNTIYF

J gene: TRBJ2-1
D gene: .
clone size: .
V gene: TRBV10-2
CDR3 DNA: TGCGCCAGCATGTGGTCTAGCCTTTCATACAATGAGCAGTTCTTC
CDR3 protein: CASMWSSLSYNEQFF

J gene: TRBJ2-3
D gene: TRBD2
clone size: .
V gene: TRBV9
CDR3 DNA: TGTGCCAGCAGCCTCAGACTAGCCACAGATACGCAGTATTTT
CDR3 protein: CASSLRLATDTQYF